This T cell receptor (beta chain) appears in the sequencing data of a study of T cells in localized non-small cell lung cancer. Study results and caveats: Adjacent lung exhibited a median of 57 among the 100 most abundant tumor clones. Of the tissues analyzed, uninvolved adjacent lung showed maximal T cell clonality, greater than tumor.

V lost 2 bases, J lost 0 bases, and 11 bases lay in between. Per the germline V gene, CDR1 is SGHTA and CDR2 is FQGNSA. The CDR3 has 15 residues. As to this clone: The antigen remains undetermined.

The repertoire was sequenced with immunoSEQ multiplex PCR; TCRdb's copy has only in-frame clones and lacks some. Of 100,000 or so clones in the sample, just over 90% were seen once. This TCR was recovered from a woman aged 40-69 years with stage II squamous cell lung carcinoma. The V and J genes are TRBV7-2 and TRBJ2-7; TRBD2 might be the D (5 bases). This material consisted of PBMCs, taken before any cancer treatment. CDR3 in DNA: TGTGCCAGCAGCTTATTACGGGGTGTCTCCTACGAGCAGTACTTC. It translates to CASSLLRGVSYEQYF.